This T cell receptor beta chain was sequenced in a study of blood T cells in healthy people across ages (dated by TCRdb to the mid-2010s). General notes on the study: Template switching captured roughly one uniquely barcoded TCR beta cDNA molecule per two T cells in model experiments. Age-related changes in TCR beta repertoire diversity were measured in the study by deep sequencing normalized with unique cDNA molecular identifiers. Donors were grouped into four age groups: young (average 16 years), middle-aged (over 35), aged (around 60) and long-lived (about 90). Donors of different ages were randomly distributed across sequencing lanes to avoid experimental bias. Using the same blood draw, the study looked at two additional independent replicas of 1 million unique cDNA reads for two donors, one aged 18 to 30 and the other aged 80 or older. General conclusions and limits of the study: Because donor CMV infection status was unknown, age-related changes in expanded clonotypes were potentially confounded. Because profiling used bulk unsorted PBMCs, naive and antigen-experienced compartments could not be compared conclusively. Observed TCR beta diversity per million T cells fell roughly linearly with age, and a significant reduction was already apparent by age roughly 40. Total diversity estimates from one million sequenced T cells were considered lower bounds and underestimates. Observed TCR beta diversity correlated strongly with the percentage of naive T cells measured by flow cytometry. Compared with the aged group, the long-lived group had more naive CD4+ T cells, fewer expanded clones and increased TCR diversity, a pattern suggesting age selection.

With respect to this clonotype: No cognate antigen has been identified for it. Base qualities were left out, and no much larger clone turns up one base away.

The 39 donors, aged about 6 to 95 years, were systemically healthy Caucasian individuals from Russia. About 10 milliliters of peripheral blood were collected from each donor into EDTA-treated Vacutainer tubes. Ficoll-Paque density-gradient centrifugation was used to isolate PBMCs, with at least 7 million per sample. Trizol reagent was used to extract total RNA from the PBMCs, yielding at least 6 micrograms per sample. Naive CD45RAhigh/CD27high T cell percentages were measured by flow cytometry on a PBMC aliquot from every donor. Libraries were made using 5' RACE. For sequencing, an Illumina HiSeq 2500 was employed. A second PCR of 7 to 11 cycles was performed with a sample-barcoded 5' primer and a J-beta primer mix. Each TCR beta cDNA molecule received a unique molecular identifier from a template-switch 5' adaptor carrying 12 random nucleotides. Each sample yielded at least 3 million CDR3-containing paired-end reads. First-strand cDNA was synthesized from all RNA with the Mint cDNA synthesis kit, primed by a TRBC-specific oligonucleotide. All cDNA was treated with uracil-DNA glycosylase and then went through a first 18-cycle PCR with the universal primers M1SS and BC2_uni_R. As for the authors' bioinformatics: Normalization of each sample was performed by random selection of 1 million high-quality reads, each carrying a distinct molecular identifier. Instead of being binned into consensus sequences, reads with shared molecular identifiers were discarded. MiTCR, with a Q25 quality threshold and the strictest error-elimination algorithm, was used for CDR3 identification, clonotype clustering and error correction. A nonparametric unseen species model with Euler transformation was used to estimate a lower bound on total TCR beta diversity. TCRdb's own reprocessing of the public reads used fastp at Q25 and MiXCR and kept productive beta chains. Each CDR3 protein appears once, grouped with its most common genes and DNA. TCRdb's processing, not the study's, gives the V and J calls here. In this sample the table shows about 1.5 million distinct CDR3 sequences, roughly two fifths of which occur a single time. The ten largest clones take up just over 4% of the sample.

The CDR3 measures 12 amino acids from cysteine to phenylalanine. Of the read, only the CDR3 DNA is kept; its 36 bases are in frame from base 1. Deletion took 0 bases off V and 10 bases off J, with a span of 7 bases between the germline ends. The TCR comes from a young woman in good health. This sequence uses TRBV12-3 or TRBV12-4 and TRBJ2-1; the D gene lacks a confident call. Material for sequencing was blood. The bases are TGTGCCAGCAGTTTAGCTCTTATAGAGCAGTTCTTC. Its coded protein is CASSLALIEQFF.